The subject of this entry is one TCR beta chain. This sample was included in a study of blood T cell repertoires in COVID-19. Participants came from about two dozen US areas, aged about 18 to 90 years. In the source study's methods: Amplifying reference gene primers gave estimates of nucleated cell counts. Measured with immunoSEQ multiplex PCR; TCRdb has only the in-frame clones, and not every one. V, J and clone size reflect that table, while D and trimming were determined from the DNA. The sample carries roughly 160,000 clones, approximately 81% recorded once. The sample was PBMCs or T cells enriched from blood (not recorded which). The origin of this receptor is a man aged 55-75 years who had recovered from COVID-19.

CDR3 coding DNA: TGTGCCAGCAGTGTAGGGGGCCTCTTGCCAGATACGCAGTATTTT. Protein sequence: CASSVGGLLPDTQYF. V is TRBV3-1 (or the pseudogene TRBV3-2) and J is TRBJ2-3; TRBD1 agrees at 7 bases. The germline V gene encodes CDR1 LGHDT and CDR2 YNNKEL (reference sequence). After removal of 6 bases from V and 4 bases from J, the junction contained 10 bases not matched to a gene. The CDR3 consists of 15 residues.